This TCR beta chain was documented in a study of CD8 T cells in ankylosing spondylitis. V lost 6 bases and J 5 bases, leaving 17 bases between the germline ends. From germline, CDR1 is MDHEN and CDR2 SYDVKM. The CDR3 has 14 residues. One entry per CDR3 protein, called by TCRdb with MiXCR from the 5' RACE reads. This table holds some 200,000 distinct CDR3 sequences, more than 25% found once. The table lists this clonotype with a count of one. This sequence originates from a male donor with ankylosing spondylitis or in good health (not recorded which). The sample consisted of blood, either unsorted or a sorted T cell fraction (not recorded which). This chain links TRBV28 with TRBJ2-7, with D maybe TRBD2 (6 bases). The CDR3 sequence is CASRYAGLVDEQYF. The CDR3 DNA follows: TGTGCCAGCAGGTATGCGGGACTTGTGGACGAGCAGTACTTC.